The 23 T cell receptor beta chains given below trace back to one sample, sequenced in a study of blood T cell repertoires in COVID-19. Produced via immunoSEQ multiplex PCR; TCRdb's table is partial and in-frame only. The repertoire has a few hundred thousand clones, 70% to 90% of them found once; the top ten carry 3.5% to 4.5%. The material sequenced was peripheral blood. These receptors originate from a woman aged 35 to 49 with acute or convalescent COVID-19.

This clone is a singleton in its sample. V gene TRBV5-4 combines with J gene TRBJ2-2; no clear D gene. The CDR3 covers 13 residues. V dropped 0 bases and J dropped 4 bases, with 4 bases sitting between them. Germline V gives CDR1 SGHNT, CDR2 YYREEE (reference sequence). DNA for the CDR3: TGTGCCAGCAGCTTGGACATCACCGGGGAGCTGTTTTTT. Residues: CASSLDITGELFF.

CDR3 sequence reads: CASSAGLLNTEAFF. The CDR3 DNA reads TGTGCCAGCAGCGCGGGTCTCTTGAACACTGAAGCTTTCTTT. The chain employs TRBV7-2 and TRBJ1-1, with D hard to call. V gave up 5 bases and J gave up 0 bases, with 10 bases separating them. CDR1 is SGHTA, CDR2 FQGNSA, per germline. The CDR3 loop spans 14 amino acids. Drawing the rest from reference TRBV7-2 and TRBJ1-1, the complete variable domain is GAGVSQSPSNKVTEKGKDVELRCDPISGHTALYWYRQSLGQGLEFLIYFQGNSAPDKSGLPSDRFSAERTGGSVSTLTIQRTQQEDSAVYLCASSAGLLNTEAFFGQGTRLTVV.

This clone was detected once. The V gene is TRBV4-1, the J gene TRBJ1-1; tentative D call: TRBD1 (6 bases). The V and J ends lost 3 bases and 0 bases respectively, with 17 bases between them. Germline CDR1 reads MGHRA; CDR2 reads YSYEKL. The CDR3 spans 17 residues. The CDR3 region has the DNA TGCGCCAGCAGCCAGAGGGGGTTATTGGACATGAACACTGAAGCTTTCTTT. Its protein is CASSQRGLLDMNTEAFF.

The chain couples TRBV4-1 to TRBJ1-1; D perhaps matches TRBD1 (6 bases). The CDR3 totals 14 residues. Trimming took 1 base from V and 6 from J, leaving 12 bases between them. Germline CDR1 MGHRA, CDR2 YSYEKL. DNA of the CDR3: TGCGCCAGCAGCCAAGGCCTGGGGGCTGCTGAAGCTTTCTTT. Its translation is CASSQGLGAAEAFF.

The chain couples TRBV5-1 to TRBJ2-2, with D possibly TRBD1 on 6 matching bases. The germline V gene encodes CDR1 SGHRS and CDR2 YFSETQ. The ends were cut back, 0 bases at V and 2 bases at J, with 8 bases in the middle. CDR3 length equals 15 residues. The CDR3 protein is CASSLDRENTGELFF. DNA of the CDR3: TGCGCCAGCAGCTTGGACAGGGAAAACACCGGGGAGCTGTTTTTT.

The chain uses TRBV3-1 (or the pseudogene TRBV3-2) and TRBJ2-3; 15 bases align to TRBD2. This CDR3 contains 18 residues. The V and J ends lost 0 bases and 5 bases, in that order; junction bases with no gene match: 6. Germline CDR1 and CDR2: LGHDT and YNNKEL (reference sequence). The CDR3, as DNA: TGTGCCAGCAGCCAAGATCCCGGACTAGCGGGGGGGCAAGATACGCAGTATTTT. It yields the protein CASSQDPGLAGGQDTQYF.

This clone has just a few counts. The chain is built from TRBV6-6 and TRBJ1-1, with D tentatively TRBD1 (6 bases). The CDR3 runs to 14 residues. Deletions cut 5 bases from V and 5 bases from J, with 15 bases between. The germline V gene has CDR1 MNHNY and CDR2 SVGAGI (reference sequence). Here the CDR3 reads CASSQQGDGTEAFF. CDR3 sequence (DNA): TGTGCCAGCAGTCAACAGGGCGATGGGACTGAAGCTTTCTTT.

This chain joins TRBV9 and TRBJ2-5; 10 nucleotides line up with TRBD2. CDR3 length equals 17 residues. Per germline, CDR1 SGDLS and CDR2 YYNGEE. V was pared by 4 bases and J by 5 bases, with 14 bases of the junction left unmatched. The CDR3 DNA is TGTGCCAGCAGCCTCGGCTTAAGCGGGGGGGCCTTGGAGACCCAGTACTTC. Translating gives CASSLGLSGGALETQYF.

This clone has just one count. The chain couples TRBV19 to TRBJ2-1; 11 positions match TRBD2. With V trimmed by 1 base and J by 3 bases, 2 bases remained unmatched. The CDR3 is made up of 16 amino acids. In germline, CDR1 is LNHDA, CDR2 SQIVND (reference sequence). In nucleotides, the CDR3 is TGTGCCAGTAGTATAGGACTAGCGGGGAACTACAATGAGCAGTTCTTC. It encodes CASSIGLAGNYNEQFF. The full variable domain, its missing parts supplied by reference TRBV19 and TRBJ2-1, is DGGITQSPKYLFRKEGQNVTLSCEQNLNHDAMYWYRQDPGQGLRLIYYSQIVNDFQKGDIAEGYSVSREKKESFPLTVTSAQKNPTAFYLCASSIGLAGNYNEQFFGPGTRLTVL.

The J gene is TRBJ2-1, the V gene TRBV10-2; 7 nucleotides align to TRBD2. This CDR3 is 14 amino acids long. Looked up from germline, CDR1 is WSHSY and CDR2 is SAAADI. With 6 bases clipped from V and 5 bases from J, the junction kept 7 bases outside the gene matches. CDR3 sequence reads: CASRGSGEHNEQFF. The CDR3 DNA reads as TGCGCCAGCAGGGGGAGCGGGGAACACAATGAGCAGTTCTTC.

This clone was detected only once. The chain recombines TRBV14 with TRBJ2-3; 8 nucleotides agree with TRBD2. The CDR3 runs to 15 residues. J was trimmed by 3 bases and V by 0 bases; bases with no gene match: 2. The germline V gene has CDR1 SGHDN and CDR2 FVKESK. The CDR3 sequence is CASSQETSDTDTQYF. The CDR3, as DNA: TGTGCCAGCAGCCAAGAGACTAGCGATACAGATACGCAGTATTTT.

CDR3 sequence: CASSLGTRPETQYF. CDR3 nucleotides: TGTGCCAGCAGCTTAGGGACTAGGCCGGAGACCCAGTACTTC. J is TRBJ2-5 and V is TRBV11-3; 7 positions agree with TRBD2. This CDR3 is 14 amino acids long. With V trimmed by 1 base and J by 5 bases, 4 bases remained unmatched. The germline V gene has CDR1 SGHNT and CDR2 YENEEA.

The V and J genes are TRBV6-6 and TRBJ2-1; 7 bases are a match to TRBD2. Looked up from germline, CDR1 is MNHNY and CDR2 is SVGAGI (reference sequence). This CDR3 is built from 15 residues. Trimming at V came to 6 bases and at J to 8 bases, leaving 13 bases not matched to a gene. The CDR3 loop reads CASRAGQGGLDEQFF. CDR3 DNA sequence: TGTGCCAGCAGAGCGGGGCAGGGAGGGTTAGATGAGCAGTTCTTC.

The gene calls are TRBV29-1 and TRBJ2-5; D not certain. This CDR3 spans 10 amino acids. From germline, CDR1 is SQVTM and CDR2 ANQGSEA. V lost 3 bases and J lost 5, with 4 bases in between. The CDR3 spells CSVERETQYF. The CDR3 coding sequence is TGCAGCGTTGAGCGGGAGACCCAGTACTTC. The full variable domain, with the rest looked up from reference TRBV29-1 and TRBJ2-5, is SAVISQKPSRDICQRGTSLTIQCQVDSQVTMMFWYRQQPGQSLTLIATANQGSEATYESGFVIDKFPISRPNLTFSTLTVSNMSPEDSSIYLCSVERETQYFGPGTRLLVL.

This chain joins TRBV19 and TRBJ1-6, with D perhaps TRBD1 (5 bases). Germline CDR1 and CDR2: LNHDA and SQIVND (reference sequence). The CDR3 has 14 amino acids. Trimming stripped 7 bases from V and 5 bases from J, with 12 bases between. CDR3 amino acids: CASNGALHNSPLHF. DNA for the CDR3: TGTGCCAGTAATGGGGCCCTCCATAATTCACCCCTCCACTTT.

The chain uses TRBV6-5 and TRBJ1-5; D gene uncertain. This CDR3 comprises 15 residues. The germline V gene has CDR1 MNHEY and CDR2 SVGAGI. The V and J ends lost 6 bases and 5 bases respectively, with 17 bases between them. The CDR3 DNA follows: TGTGCCAGCAGCACCACGGGGTTTTCCGATCAGCCCCAGCATTTT. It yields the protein CASSTTGFSDQPQHF.

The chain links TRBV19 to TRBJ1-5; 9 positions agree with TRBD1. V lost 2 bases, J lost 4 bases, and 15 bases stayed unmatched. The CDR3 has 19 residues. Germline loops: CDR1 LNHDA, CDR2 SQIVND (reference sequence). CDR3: CASSIPSGQGRGWNQPQHF. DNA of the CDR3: TGTGCCAGTAGTATACCAAGCGGACAGGGGAGAGGTTGGAATCAGCCCCAGCATTTT.

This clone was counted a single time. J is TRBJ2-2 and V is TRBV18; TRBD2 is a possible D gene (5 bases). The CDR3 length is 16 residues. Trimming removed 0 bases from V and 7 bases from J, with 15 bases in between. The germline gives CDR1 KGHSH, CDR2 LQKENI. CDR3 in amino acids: CASSPPVMGVGGELFF. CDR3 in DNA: TGTGCCAGCTCACCACCGGTGATGGGAGTAGGCGGGGAGCTGTTTTTT.

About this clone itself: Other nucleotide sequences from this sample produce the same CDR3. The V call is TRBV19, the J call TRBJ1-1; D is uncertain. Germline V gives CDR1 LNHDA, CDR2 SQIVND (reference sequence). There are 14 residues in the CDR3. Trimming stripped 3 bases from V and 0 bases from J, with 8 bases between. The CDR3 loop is CASSMREMNTEAFF. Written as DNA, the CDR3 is TGTGCCAGTAGTATGCGGGAGATGAACACTGAAGCTTTCTTT.

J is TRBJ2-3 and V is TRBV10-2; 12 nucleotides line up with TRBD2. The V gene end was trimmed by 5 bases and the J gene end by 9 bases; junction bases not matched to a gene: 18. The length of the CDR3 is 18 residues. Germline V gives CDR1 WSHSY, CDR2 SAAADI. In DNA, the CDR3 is TGCGCCAGCAGTTCCTGGTCTAGCGGGGGGGAGGTGGAAGACACGCAGTATTTT. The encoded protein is CASSSWSSGGEVEDTQYF.

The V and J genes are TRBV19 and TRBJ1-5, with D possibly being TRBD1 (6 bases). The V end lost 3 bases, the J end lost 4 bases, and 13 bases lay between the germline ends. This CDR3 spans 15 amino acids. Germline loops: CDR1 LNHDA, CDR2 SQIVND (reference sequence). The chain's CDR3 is CASSMGQGINQPQHF. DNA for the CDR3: TGTGCCAGTAGTATGGGTCAGGGGATTAATCAGCCCCAGCATTTT.

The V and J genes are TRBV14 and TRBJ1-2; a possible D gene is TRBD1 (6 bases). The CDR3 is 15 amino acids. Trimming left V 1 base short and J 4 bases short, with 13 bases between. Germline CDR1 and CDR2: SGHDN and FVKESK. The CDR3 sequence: CASSQGAGEVYGYTF. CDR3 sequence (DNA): TGTGCCAGCAGCCAAGGGGCAGGGGAAGTCTATGGCTACACCTTC.

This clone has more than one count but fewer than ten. The CDR3 sequence: CASSVSNEKLFF. The DNA of the CDR3 is TGCGCCAGCAGTGTGAGTAATGAAAAACTGTTTTTT. V and J are TRBV10-2 and TRBJ1-4, with unresolved D. Per the germline V gene, CDR1 is WSHSY and CDR2 is SAAADI. The CDR3 sequence is 12 residues long. V was clipped by 4 bases and J by 4 bases, with 4 bases between them.